This T cell receptor beta chain is from a study of blood T cell repertoires in COVID-19. Whole-study context: Sites in the United States, Italy and Spain provided acute and convalescent COVID-19 samples. PBMCs, B-cell-depleted T cells, or T cells provided the cDNA or gDNA that made up the material.

Study processing details: Scientists estimated how many nucleated cells there were by amplifying reference gene primers. The repertoire was sequenced with immunoSEQ multiplex PCR; TCRdb's copy has only in-frame clones and lacks some. V and J calls and clone size are given by that table; D and trimming were obtained from the DNA. The sample has more than 95,000 clones, 70% to 80% seen once. CDR3 length: 16 amino acids. V dropped 6 bases and J dropped 2; count of bases not matched to a gene: 4. In germline, CDR1 is MDHEN, CDR2 SYDVKM. The sequence derives from a human donor in a cohort sampled during active COVID-19. The chain couples TRBV28 to TRBJ2-3; TRBD2 matches 14 bases. Sequencing input: peripheral blood. Here the CDR3 DNA reads TGTGCCAGCAGGCCGACTAGCGGGAGGGCCACAGATACGCAGTATTTT. Protein product: CASRPTSGRATDTQYF.